The 9 T cell receptor beta chains in this list originate from one sample, sequenced in a study of OX40 agonist ivuxolimab in advanced cancers. Libraries were prepared by immunoSEQ multiplex PCR; TCRdb keeps only in-frame clonotypes and omits some of them. The data hold just under 85,000 clones, with 65% to 85% observed a single time. The sequencing used CD4+ or CD8+ T cells sorted from blood, collected in a trial of the OX40 agonist ivuxolimab. Every receptor here comes from an adult with an advanced solid tumor such as melanoma, head and neck, liver or kidney cancer.

This clone was counted only a few times. The chain employs TRBV4-1 and TRBJ2-7, with 7 positions matching TRBD2. Per the germline V gene, CDR1 is MGHRA and CDR2 is YSYEKL. V lost 3 bases to trimming and J lost 6 bases; unmatched junction nucleotides: 14. There are 16 residues in the CDR3. Written as DNA, the CDR3 is TGCGCCAGCAGCCACTCTCTTAGGACTAGGTCCCCCGAGCAGTACTTC. It codes for CASSHSLRTRSPEQYF.

The rearrangement joins TRBV6-1 to TRBJ2-7; D is perhaps TRBD1 (7 bases). CDR1 and CDR2 (germline): MNHNS, SASEGT. This CDR3 contains 13 residues. V lost 8 bases, J lost 4 bases, and 15 bases lay in between. CDR3 sequence: CASRGTVFYEQYF. In nucleotides, the CDR3 is TGTGCCAGCCGGGGGACAGTGTTTTACGAGCAGTACTTC.

This chain joins TRBV29-1 and TRBJ2-7; D is unclear. CDR3 length: 12 amino acids. Trimming removed 7 bases at V and 2 bases at J, with 12 bases between. Germline CDR1 is SQVTM and CDR2 is ANQGSEA. CDR3 coding DNA: TGCAGCGCACCAGACATCCCCTACGAGCAGTACTTC. Translated: CSAPDIPYEQYF.

The V and J genes are TRBV5-3 and TRBJ2-3; D may be TRBD2 (5 bases). TRBV5-3 is known as an ORF, though its function is uncertain. V was shortened by 5 bases and J by 6 bases, with 10 bases between the two germline ends. The CDR3 has 12 residues. This CDR3 is CARRPPGDTQYF. The CDR3 bases are TGTGCCAGAAGGCCGCCGGGGGATACGCAGTATTTT.

The chain is built from TRBV28 and TRBJ1-5; tentatively, D is TRBD1 (5 bases). Trimming left V 5 bases short and J 2 bases short, with 16 bases between. Germline CDR1 reads MDHEN; CDR2 reads SYDVKM. The CDR3 runs 16 residues. CDR3 amino acids: CASSIATGARNQPQHF. In nucleotides, the CDR3 is TGTGCCAGCAGTATCGCAACAGGCGCCCGCAATCAGCCCCAGCATTTT.

The chain recombines TRBV7-8 with TRBJ2-1; 12 nucleotides align to TRBD2. Germline CDR1 and CDR2: SGHVS and FQNEAQ. The CDR3 consists of 17 residues. V shed 5 bases, J shed 4 bases, and the junction held 9 bases outside the gene matches. CDR3 coding DNA: TGTGCCAGCAGCCCCCCGCTAGCGGGGGGGTTATACAATGAGCAGTTCTTC. As protein: CASSPPLAGGLYNEQFF.

V gene TRBV6-5 combines with J gene TRBJ2-7; perhaps TRBD2 as D (6 bases). CDR1 and CDR2 from the germline V gene are MNHEY and SVGAGI. V lost 0 bases to trimming and J lost 3 bases, with 12 bases between them. This CDR3 comprises 15 residues. Here the CDR3 reads CASSYSGGERYEQYF. The CDR3 nucleotides are TGTGCCAGCAGTTACTCGGGGGGAGAACGCTACGAGCAGTACTTC.

V is TRBV5-6 and J is TRBJ1-1; no clear D gene. The germline gives CDR1 SGHDT, CDR2 YYEEEE. V shed 2 bases and J shed 1 base, with 6 bases lying between them. There are 13 residues in the CDR3. The CDR3 sequence: CASSFMGNTEAFF. CDR3 nucleotides: TGTGCCAGCAGCTTTATGGGGAACACTGAAGCTTTCTTT.

This sequence joins TRBV7-6 and TRBJ2-2; TRBD2 agrees at 7 bases. This CDR3 comprises 14 residues. The V gene's germline CDR1 is SGHVS and CDR2 FNYEAQ. V shed 1 base and J 4 bases; nucleotides not matched to a gene: 0. The chain's CDR3 is CASSLGLATGELFF. Written as DNA, the CDR3 is TGTGCCAGCAGCTTAGGACTAGCCACCGGGGAGCTGTTTTTT.